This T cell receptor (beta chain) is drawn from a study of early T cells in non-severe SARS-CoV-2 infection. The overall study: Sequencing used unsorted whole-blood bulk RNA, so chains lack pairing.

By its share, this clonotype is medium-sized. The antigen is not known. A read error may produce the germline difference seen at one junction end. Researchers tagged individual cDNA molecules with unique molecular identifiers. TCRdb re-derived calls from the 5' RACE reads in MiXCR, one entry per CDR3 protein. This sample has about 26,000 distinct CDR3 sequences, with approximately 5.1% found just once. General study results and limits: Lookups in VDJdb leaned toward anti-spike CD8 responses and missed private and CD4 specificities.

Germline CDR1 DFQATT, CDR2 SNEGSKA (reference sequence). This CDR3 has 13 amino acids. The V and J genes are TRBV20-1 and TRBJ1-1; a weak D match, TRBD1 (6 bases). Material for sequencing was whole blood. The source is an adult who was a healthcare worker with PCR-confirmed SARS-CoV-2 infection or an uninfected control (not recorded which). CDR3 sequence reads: CSARETGFTEAFF. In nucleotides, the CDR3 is TGCAGTGCGAGAGAAACAGGGTTTACTGAAGCTTTCTTT.